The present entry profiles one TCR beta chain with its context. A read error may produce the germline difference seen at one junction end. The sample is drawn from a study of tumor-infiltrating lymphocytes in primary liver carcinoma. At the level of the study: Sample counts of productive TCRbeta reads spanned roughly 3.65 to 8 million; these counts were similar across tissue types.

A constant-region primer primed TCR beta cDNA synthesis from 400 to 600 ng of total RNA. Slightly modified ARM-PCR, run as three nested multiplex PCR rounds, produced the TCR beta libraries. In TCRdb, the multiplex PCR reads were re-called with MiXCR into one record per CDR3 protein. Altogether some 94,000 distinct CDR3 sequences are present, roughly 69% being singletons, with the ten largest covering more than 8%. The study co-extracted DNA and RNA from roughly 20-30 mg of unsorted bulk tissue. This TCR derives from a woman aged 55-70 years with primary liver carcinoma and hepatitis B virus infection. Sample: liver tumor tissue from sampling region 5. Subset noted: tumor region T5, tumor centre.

For the CDR3, the DNA is TGTGCCGGCAGCTTAGGAGGGACCGGAGCCTACGAGCAGTACTTC. Its translation is CAGSLGGTGAYEQYF. The chain uses TRBV11-3 and TRBJ2-7, with D perhaps matching TRBD2 (6 bases). Germline V lookup: CDR1 SGHNT, CDR2 YENEEA. The CDR3 runs 15 residues.